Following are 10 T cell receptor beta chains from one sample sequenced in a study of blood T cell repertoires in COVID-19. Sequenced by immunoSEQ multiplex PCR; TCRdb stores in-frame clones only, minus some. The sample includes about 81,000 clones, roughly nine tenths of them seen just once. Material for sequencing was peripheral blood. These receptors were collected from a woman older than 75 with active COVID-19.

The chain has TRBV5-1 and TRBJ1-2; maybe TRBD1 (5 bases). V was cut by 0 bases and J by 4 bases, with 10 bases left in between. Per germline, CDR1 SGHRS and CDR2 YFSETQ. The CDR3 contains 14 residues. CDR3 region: CASSLEGVGYGYTF. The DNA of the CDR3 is TGCGCCAGCAGCTTGGAAGGGGTCGGCTATGGCTACACCTTC. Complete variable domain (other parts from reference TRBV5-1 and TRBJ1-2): KAGVTQTPRYLIKTRGQQVTLSCSPISGHRSVSWYQQTPGQGLQFLFEYFSETQRNKGNFPGRFSGRQFSNSRSEMNVSTLELGDSALYLCASSLEGVGYGYTFGSGTRLTVV.

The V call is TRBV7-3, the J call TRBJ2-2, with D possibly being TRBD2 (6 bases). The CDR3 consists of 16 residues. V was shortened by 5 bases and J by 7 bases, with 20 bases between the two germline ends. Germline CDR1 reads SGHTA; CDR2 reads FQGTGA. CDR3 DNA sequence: TGTGCCAGCAGCCCCAAAACGGGAGCTCGGGACGGGGAGCTGTTTTTT. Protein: CASSPKTGARDGELFF.

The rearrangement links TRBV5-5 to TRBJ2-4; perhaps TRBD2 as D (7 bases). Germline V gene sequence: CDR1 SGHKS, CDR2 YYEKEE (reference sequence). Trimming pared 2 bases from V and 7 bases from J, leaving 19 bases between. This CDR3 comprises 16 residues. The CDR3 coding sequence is TGTGCCAGCAGCTTTGGTCCGGTCGGGGGGCAGAACATTCAGTACTTC. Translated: CASSFGPVGGQNIQYF.

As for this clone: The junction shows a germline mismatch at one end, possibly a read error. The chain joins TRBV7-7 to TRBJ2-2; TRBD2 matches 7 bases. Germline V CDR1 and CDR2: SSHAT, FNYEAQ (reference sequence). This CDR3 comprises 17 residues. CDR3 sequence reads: CASSRTSTSVNTGELFF. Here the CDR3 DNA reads TGTGCTAGCAGCCGAACTAGCACTAGCGTGAACACCGGGGAGCTGTTTTTT.

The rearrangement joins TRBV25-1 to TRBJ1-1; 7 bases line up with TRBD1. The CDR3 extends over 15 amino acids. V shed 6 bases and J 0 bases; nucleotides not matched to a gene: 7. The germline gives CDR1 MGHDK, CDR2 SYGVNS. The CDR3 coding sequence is TGTGCCAGCAGAGCCACAGGGGTCATGAACACTGAAGCTTTCTTT. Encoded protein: CASRATGVMNTEAFF.

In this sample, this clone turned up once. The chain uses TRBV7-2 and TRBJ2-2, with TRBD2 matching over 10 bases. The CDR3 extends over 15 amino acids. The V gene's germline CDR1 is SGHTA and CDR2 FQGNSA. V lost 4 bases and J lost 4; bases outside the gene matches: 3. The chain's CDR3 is CASSSAGGRTGELFF. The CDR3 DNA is TGTGCCAGCAGCTCAGCGGGAGGGCGCACCGGGGAGCTGTTTTTT.

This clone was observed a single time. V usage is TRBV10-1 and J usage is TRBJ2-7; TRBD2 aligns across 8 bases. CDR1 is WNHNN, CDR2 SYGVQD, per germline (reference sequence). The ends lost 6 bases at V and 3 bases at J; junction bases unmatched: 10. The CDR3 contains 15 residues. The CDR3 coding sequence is TGCGCCAGCAGACCTGACTTAGCGGGGCGCTACGAGCAGTACTTC. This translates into CASRPDLAGRYEQYF.

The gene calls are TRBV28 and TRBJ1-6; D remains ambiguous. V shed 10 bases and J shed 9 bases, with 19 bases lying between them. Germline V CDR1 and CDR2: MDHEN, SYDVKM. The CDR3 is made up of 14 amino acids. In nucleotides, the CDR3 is TGTGCCACCCTAGGCCCGCTCTCCGGTTCACCCCTCCACTTT. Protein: CATLGPLSGSPLHF.

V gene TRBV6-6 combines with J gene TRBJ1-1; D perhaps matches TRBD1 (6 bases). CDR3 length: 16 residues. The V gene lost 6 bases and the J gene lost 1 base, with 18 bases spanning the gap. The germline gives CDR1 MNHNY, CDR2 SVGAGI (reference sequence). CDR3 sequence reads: CASRPPYRGANTEAFF. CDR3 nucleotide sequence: TGTGCCAGCAGACCACCGTATCGGGGGGCGAACACTGAAGCTTTCTTT.

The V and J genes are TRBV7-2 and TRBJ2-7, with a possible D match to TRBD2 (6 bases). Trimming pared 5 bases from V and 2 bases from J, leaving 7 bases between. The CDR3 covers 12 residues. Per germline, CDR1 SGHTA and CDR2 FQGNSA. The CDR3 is CASSPGAYEQYF. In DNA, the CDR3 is TGTGCCAGCAGCCCGGGGGCCTACGAGCAGTACTTC.